This TCR beta chain is from a study of OX40 agonist ivuxolimab in advanced cancers. The wider study: A male proportion of about 84% was recorded, with mean age approximately 57 years and range about 20 to 79. A history of anti-PD-1, anti-PD-L1 or anti-CTLA-4 therapy was acceptable, and roughly 40% had some.

Repertoires were generated with immunoSEQ multiplex PCR, while TCRdb's copy carries only in-frame clones and drops some. The sample contains fewer than 80,000 clones, roughly 87% of which appear only once. Study-wide findings and caveats: The study observed clonal expansion of CD4+ and CD8+ blood T cells by week 6 at 0.1 to 3.0 mg/kg.

Note on this clone: Its antigen remains unknown.

Sample: CD4+ or CD8+ T cells sorted from blood, taken in a trial of the OX40 agonist ivuxolimab. This receptor was obtained from an adult with an advanced solid tumor such as melanoma, head and neck, liver or kidney cancer.

CDR3 sequence: CSVGGTGGLRQYF. As DNA, the CDR3 is TGCAGCGTTGGAGGGACAGGGGGATTGAGGCAGTATTTT. The V gene is TRBV29-1, the J gene TRBJ2-3, with 11 nucleotides matching TRBD1. Germline loops: CDR1 SQVTM, CDR2 ANQGSEA. This CDR3 has 13 residues. Losses at the gene ends were 4 bases for V and 11 bases for J; bases not matched to a gene: 8.